Below, one TCR beta chain is given with its context. The source of the sample is a study of cytomegalovirus exposure and HLA in healthy donors. Measured with immunoSEQ multiplex PCR; TCRdb has only the in-frame clones, and not every one. Among more than 45,000 clones listed, 90% to 95% were seen once. This sequence was found in a woman younger than 45 in good health and CMV-seronegative. Source material: PBMCs.

CDR3 bases: TGTGCCAGCAGCTATGCCGGGACAGCTAATCAGCCCCAGCATTTT. It codes for CASSYAGTANQPQHF. The rearrangement joins TRBV5-6 to TRBJ1-5, with 7 bases aligning to TRBD1. The CDR3 length is 15 residues. Germline loops: CDR1 SGHDT, CDR2 YYEEEE. Trimming at V came to 3 bases and at J to 4 bases, leaving 7 bases not matched to a gene.